This T cell receptor beta chain was captured in a study of blood T cell repertoires in COVID-19. Study details: Specimens from acute and convalescent COVID-19 originated in the United States, Italy and Spain. Nucleic acid was either cDNA or gDNA, and it came from T cells, B-cell-depleted T cells, or PBMCs.

Assay used: immunoSEQ multiplex PCR; TCRdb lists only in-frame clones, some missing. The sample lists a few hundred thousand clones; roughly 88% were seen once. The CDR3 covers 14 residues. The junction had 3 bases not matched to a gene; V was cut back by 5 bases and J by 4 bases. The germline gives CDR1 LNHDA, CDR2 SQIVND (reference sequence). The specimen was peripheral blood. The chain employs TRBV19 and TRBJ1-5; 9 positions match TRBD1. This clonotype was obtained from a woman in her sixties or seventies with COVID-19, enrolled during active disease. DNA of the CDR3: TGTGCCAGTAGTCGAGGGACAGGGAATCAGCCCCAGCATTTT. This sequence encodes CASSRGTGNQPQHF.